This T cell receptor (beta chain) was captured by sequencing in a study of T-cell memory formation after mild COVID-19. Study background: In these data, TCR clusters were largely donor specific.

CDR3 length: 12 residues. Trimming stripped 5 bases from V and 6 bases from J, with 11 bases between. Per the germline V gene, CDR1 is MNHNS and CDR2 is SASEGT. This clonotype turned up a few times. TCRdb re-derived calls from the 5' RACE reads in MiXCR, one entry per CDR3 protein. Found here are about 100,000 distinct CDR3 sequences, roughly a sixth of them singletons; the top ten hold roughly 5.5%. This clonotype was sampled from a man aged 18 to 29 who had mild COVID-19 (a few samples of this study predate the infection). Cell type and time point are not known. Sequences were obtained from PBMCs or a T cell subset sorted from them (not recorded which). V and J are TRBV6-1 and TRBJ2-7; D unresolved. The CDR3 region is CASSLNRVEQYF. In nucleotides, the CDR3 is TGTGCCAGCAGTCTGAATAGGGTCGAGCAGTACTTC.